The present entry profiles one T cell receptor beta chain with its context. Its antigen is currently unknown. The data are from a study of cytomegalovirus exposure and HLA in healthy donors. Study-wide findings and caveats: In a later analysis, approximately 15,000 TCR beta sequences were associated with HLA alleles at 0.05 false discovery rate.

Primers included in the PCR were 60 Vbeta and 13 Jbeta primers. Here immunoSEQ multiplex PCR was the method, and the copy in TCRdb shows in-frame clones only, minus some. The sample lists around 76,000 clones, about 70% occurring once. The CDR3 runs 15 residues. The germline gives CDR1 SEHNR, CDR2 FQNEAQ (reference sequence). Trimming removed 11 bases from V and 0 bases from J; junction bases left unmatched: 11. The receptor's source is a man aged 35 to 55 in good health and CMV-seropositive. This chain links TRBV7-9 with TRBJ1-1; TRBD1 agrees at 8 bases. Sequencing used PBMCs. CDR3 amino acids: CACDRGSSMNTEAFF. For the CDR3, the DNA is TGTGCCTGCGACAGGGGAAGCTCTATGAACACTGAAGCTTTCTTT.